A single TCR beta chain is shown here with its context. In the original analysis: Researchers report that nucleated cell counts were estimated from reference gene primer amplification. This table comes from immunoSEQ multiplex PCR, and its TCRdb copy is limited to in-frame clones, with some not included. V and J calls and clone size are those listed in that table; D and trimming were worked out from the DNA. The sample comprises 150,000 to 200,000 clones, about 87% of which are singletons, and approximately 4% rests with the top ten. The sample is drawn from a study of blood T cell repertoires in COVID-19. Looking at the study overall: Samples taken during acute and convalescent COVID-19 were collected in the United States, Italy and Spain. Sample material is recorded as cDNA or gDNA derived from T cells, B-cell-depleted T cells, or PBMCs.

The CDR3 length is 15 residues. Trimming pared 3 bases from V and 7 bases from J, leaving 13 bases between. The V gene's germline CDR1 is SGHAT and CDR2 FQNNGV. The specimen was peripheral blood. The chain links TRBV11-2 to TRBJ1-6; unclear D gene. The receptor's source is a man younger than 30 with active or convalescent COVID-19. Here the CDR3 DNA reads TGTGCCAGCAGCTTCCTTTGGGAGAGCAATTCACCCCTCCACTTT. Translation gives CASSFLWESNSPLHF.